This entry lists 17 T cell receptor beta chains sequenced from one sample in a study of T cell responses to AZD1222 COVID-19 vaccine (TCRdb year 2021). The protocol used for the library was the immunoSEQ multiplex PCR assay. TCRdb took over this immuneACCESS table, retaining in-frame rearrangements with V and J assigned. Such tables are incomplete; in checked studies, under half of the missing clones stem from an unresolved V gene, and the remainder is unexplained. Within this sample are under 200,000 clones, with almost 90% of them counted one time only. Together, the top ten hold roughly 5.5% of the sample. The sample's time point label, decoded: baseline before first vaccination. This specimen consisted of peripheral blood, obtained on day 0 of AZD1222 vaccination. The receptors derive from an adult in good health.

The rearrangement joins TRBV14 to TRBJ2-1, with 7 nucleotides matching TRBD2. Germline CDR1 is SGHDN and CDR2 is FVKESK. This CDR3 has 15 amino acids. V gave up 2 bases and J gave up 6 bases; unmatched junction bases: 7. DNA for the CDR3: TGTGCCAGCAGCCAACGAAATAGCGGGCGCAATGAGCAGTTCTTC. It specifies CASSQRNSGRNEQFF.

The rearrangement links TRBV5-1 to TRBJ2-7; no clear D gene. The V gene lost 0 bases and the J gene lost 6 bases, with 7 bases spanning the gap. Germline-derived CDR1 and CDR2 are SGHRS and YFSETQ. The length of the CDR3 is 12 residues. Here the CDR3 DNA reads TGCGCCAGCAGCTTGGAACCCCGCGAGCAGTACTTC. Its protein is CASSLEPREQYF.

This clone came up once. The chain carries TRBV6-1 and TRBJ2-7; 8 bases match TRBD1. The germline V gene encodes CDR1 MNHNS and CDR2 SASEGT. With 3 bases clipped from V and 2 bases from J, the junction kept 6 bases outside the gene matches. The CDR3 has 15 amino acids. The CDR3 region is CASSENTGGAYEQYF. The DNA for the CDR3 is TGTGCCAGCAGTGAGAATACAGGGGGAGCCTACGAGCAGTACTTC.

This clone was seen once. The CDR3 spells CASSLVGDQPQHF. The CDR3 DNA sequence: TGTGCCAGCAGTTTAGTAGGGGATCAGCCCCAGCATTTT. The rearrangement joins TRBV12-3 or TRBV12-4 to TRBJ1-5; the D gene is possibly TRBD1 (5 bases). The V end lost 1 base, the J end lost 5 bases, and 6 bases lay between the germline ends. This CDR3 is built from 13 residues.

The chain's CDR3 is CASSYGFGEQFF. As DNA, the CDR3 is TGTGCCAGCAGTTACGGGTTTGGTGAGCAGTTCTTC. The gene calls are TRBV6-5 and TRBJ2-1; D gene uncertain. Germline CDR1 reads MNHEY; CDR2 reads SVGAGI. V gave up 2 bases and J gave up 9 bases, with 8 bases separating them. The CDR3 spans 12 residues.

The rearrangement joins TRBV5-6 to TRBJ2-5, with 8 bases fitting TRBD1. The J segment lost 4 bases and the V segment lost 2 bases, leaving 4 bases of the junction unmatched. Per the germline V gene, CDR1 is SGHDT and CDR2 is YYEEEE. The CDR3 consists of 14 residues. Here the CDR3 reads CASSLGQGIETQYF. The CDR3 coding sequence is TGTGCCAGCAGCTTAGGACAGGGTATAGAGACCCAGTACTTC.

CDR3 sequence: CASSSTGGTGYTQYF. Here the CDR3 DNA reads TGTGCCAGCAGCTCGACAGGGGGAACGGGCTATACGCAGTATTTT. This chain connects TRBV7-2 to TRBJ2-3; 9 nucleotides line up with TRBD1. CDR3 length equals 15 residues. CDR1 is SGHTA, CDR2 FQGNSA, per germline. The J segment lost 7 bases and the V segment lost 4 bases, leaving 9 bases of the junction unmatched.

The chain recombines TRBV12-3 or TRBV12-4 with TRBJ2-1; D gene ambiguous. V was shortened by 3 bases and J by 8 bases, with 11 bases between the two germline ends. This CDR3 contains 13 residues. The CDR3 loop is CASSFNHMDEQFF. The CDR3 bases are TGTGCCAGCAGTTTTAACCATATGGATGAGCAGTTCTTC.

The chain has TRBV28 and TRBJ1-2, with D unresolved. This CDR3 is 12 amino acids long. The V end was cut by 6 bases, the J end by 5 bases, with 10 bases between. Germline CDR1 reads MDHEN; CDR2 reads SYDVKM. CDR3 sequence reads: CASRGPSYGYTF. CDR3 nucleotides: TGTGCCAGCAGAGGACCCTCATATGGCTACACCTTC.

The chain employs TRBV6-6 and TRBJ1-2; no definite D call. CDR3 length: 14 residues. Germline V gene lookup returns CDR1 MNHNY and CDR2 SVGAGI (reference sequence). The V end was cut by 7 bases, the J end by 0 bases, with 12 bases between. The CDR3 protein is CASKSTGANYGYTF. The CDR3 DNA is TGTGCCAGCAAATCCACCGGGGCTAACTATGGCTACACCTTC.

The J gene is TRBJ1-1, the V gene TRBV7-9; D is undetermined. CDR3 length: 15 amino acids. Germline V gene lookup returns CDR1 SEHNR and CDR2 FQNEAQ (reference sequence). V was cut by 1 base and J by 4 bases, with 13 bases left in between. The CDR3 DNA sequence: TGTGCCAGCAGCTTAGGAGAGGGCCCGGGCACTGAAGCTTTCTTT. It specifies CASSLGEGPGTEAFF.

The rearrangement links TRBV2 to TRBJ1-5; TRBD1 agrees at 9 bases. The CDR3 runs to 14 residues. J gave up 1 base and V 6 bases, and 1 base lay outside the gene matches. The germline V gene has CDR1 SNHLY and CDR2 FYNNEI. CDR3 nucleotides: TGTGCCAGCAGGGGGACAGGGAGCAATCAGCCCCAGCATTTT. This translates into CASRGTGSNQPQHF.

V is TRBV28 and J is TRBJ1-1, with D tentatively TRBD1 (6 bases). The V gene lost 9 bases and the J gene lost 3 bases, with 17 bases spanning the gap. The CDR3 extends over 14 amino acids. CDR1 and CDR2 from the germline V gene are MDHEN and SYDVKM. CDR3 protein: CASEGGNRDTEAFF. Written as DNA, the CDR3 is TGTGCCAGTGAGGGGGGGAACCGGGACACTGAAGCTTTCTTT.

The chain uses TRBV3-1 (or the pseudogene TRBV3-2) and TRBJ2-7, with D possibly matching TRBD2 (6 bases). The CDR3 consists of 13 residues. Trimming pared 0 bases from V and 6 bases from J, leaving 9 bases between. CDR1 is LGHDT, CDR2 YNNKEL, per germline (reference sequence). CDR3 in DNA: TGTGCCAGCAGCCAAGATTTCGGGGGCGAGCAGTACTTC. Amino acids: CASSQDFGGEQYF.

This sequence joins TRBV30 and TRBJ2-1, with D possibly matching TRBD2 (5 bases). The CDR3 runs to 11 residues. The germline V gene has CDR1 GTSNPN and CDR2 SVGIG (reference sequence). V lost 4 bases and J lost 9, with 10 bases in between. CDR3 nucleotide sequence: TGTGCCTGGAATGGGCGGGCTGAGCAGTTCTTC. It translates to CAWNGRAEQFF.

The genes are TRBV6-5 and TRBJ2-7; 8 positions agree with TRBD1. With V trimmed by 7 bases and J by 3 bases, 8 bases remained unmatched. CDR3 size: 14 residues. CDR1 MNHEY and CDR2 SVGAGI come from the germline V gene. The CDR3 region is CASKRGQGIYEQYF. The DNA for the CDR3 is TGTGCCAGCAAGAGAGGACAGGGCATCTACGAGCAGTACTTC.

A note on this clone: This CDR3 is also generated by other DNA sequences in the sample. V and J are TRBV13 and TRBJ2-7; tentative D call: TRBD2 (5 bases). This CDR3 has 13 residues. The ends were cut back, 0 bases at V and 3 bases at J, with 6 bases in the middle. CDR1 is PRHDT, CDR2 FYEKMQ, per germline (reference sequence). In nucleotides, the CDR3 is TGTGCCAGCAGCTTAGGCCGGGGCTACGAGCAGTACTTC. As protein: CASSLGRGYEQYF.